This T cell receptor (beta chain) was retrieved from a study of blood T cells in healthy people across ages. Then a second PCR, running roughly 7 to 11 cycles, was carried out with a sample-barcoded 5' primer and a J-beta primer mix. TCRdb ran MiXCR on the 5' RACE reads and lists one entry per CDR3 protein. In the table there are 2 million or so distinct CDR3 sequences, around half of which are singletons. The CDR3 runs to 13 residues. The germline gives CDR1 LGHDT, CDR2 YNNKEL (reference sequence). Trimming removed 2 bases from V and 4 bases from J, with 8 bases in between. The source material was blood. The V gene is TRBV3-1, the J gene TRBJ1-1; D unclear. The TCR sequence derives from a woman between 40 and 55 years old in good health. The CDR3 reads CASSQNVGTEAFF. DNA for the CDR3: TGTGCCAGCAGCCAAAATGTGGGCACTGAAGCTTTCTTT. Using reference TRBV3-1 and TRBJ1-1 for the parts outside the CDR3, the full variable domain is DTAVSQTPKYLVTQMGNDKSIKCEQNLGHDTMYWYKQDSKKFLKIMFSYNNKELIINETVPNRFSPKSPDKAHLNLHINSLELGDSAVYFCASSQNVGTEAFFGQGTRLTVV.